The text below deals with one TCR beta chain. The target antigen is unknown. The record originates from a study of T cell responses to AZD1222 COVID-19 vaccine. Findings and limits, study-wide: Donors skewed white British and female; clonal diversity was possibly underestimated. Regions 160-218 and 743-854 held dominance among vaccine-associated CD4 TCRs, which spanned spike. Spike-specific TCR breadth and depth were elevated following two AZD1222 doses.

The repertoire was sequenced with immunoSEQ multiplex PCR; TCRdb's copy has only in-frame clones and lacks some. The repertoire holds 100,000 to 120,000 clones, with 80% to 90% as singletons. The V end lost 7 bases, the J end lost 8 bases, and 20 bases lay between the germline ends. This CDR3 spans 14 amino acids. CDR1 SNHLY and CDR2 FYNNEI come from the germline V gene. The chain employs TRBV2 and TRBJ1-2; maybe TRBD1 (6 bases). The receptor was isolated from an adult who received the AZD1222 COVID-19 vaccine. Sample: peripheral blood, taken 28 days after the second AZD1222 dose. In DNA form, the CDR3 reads TGTGCCAGCATCAGACAGGAGGACCTCAGCGGCTACACCTTC. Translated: CASIRQEDLSGYTF.